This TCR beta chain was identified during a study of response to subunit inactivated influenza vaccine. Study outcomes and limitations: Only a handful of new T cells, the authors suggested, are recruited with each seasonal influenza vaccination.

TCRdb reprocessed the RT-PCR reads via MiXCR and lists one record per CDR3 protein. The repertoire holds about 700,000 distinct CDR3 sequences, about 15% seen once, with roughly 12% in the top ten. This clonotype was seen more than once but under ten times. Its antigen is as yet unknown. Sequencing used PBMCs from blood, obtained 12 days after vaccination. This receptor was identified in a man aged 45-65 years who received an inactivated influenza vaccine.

The CDR3 DNA follows: TGTGCCACCAGTGATACAGGGATGGGCAATCAGCCCCAGCATTTT. Translated: CATSDTGMGNQPQHF. The genes are TRBV24-1 and TRBJ1-5; D perhaps matches TRBD1 (6 bases). Germline-derived CDR1 and CDR2 are KGHDR and SFDVKD. V was cut by 3 bases and J by 2 bases, with 10 bases left in between. The CDR3 contains 15 residues.